One sample yielded the 18 T cell receptor beta chains listed below, sequenced in a study of shared clonotypes between healthy human individuals. Naivety among CD8 cells was defined by CD45RO negativity and positive CCR7 selection, thereby excluding terminally differentiated effector memory CD45RA+ cells. Profiled with immunoSEQ multiplex PCR; TCRdb holds only in-frame clones, not every one. The repertoire holds about 2,100,000 clones, more than 85% seen once, with more than 1.5% in the top ten. The sequenced sample was naive CD8+ T cells from PBMCs. These receptors were collected from a man in his late teens or twenties in good health. Some clones in this sample may be carry-over from other donors' samples.

Of note for this clone: The junction shows a germline mismatch at one end, possibly a read error. CDR3 nucleotides: TGTGCCAGCAGATTAGGGGGGCCAAGCACTGAAGCTTTCTTT. Its translation: CASRLGGPSTEAFF. The rearrangement uses TRBV11-2 and TRBJ1-1, with D possibly TRBD1 on 6 matching bases. There are 14 residues in the CDR3. The germline V gene encodes CDR1 SGHAT and CDR2 FQNNGV.

CDR3 amino acids: CASSEAPRQGAYTEAFF. CDR3 nucleotide sequence: TGTGCCAGCAGTGAAGCCCCTCGACAGGGGGCTTACACTGAAGCTTTCTTT. This chain connects TRBV2 to TRBJ1-1, with TRBD1 matching 10 bases. CDR1 SNHLY and CDR2 FYNNEI come from the germline V gene. The CDR3 runs 17 residues. Losses at the gene ends were 0 bases for V and 3 bases for J; bases not matched to a gene: 7.

This clone occurred once. The J gene is TRBJ2-1, the V gene TRBV28; TRBD2 matches at 9 bases. The J segment lost 3 bases and the V segment lost 6 bases, leaving 12 bases of the junction unmatched. The germline gives CDR1 MDHEN, CDR2 SYDVKM. This CDR3 comprises 17 residues. Written as DNA, the CDR3 is TGTGCCAGCAGCACCGACTTAGCGGGAGCGGTCTACAATGAGCAGTTCTTC. This translates into CASSTDLAGAVYNEQFF.

CDR3 amino acids: CASSLPRDRGQITGELFF. In nucleotides, the CDR3 is TGCGCCAGCAGCTTACCCCGGGACAGGGGGCAAATCACCGGGGAGCTGTTTTTT. This rearrangement joins TRBV5-1 to TRBJ2-2; 12 bases are shared with TRBD1. The V gene end was trimmed by 2 bases and the J gene end by 4 bases; junction bases not matched to a gene: 9. The germline V gene encodes CDR1 SGHRS and CDR2 YFSETQ. The CDR3 is 18 residues long.

The chain recombines TRBV5-5 with TRBJ2-7; 8 bases fit TRBD1. Looked up from germline, CDR1 is SGHKS and CDR2 is YYEKEE (reference sequence). Losses at the gene ends were 4 bases for V and 2 bases for J; bases not matched to a gene: 8. The CDR3 length is 15 residues. CDR3 loop: CASSRTTGGPYEQYF. The CDR3 nucleotides read TGTGCCAGCAGCCGCACAACAGGGGGTCCCTACGAGCAGTACTTC.

This chain connects TRBV9 to TRBJ2-2; the match to TRBD2 covers 9 bases. Per germline, CDR1 SGDLS and CDR2 YYNGEE. The CDR3 totals 16 residues. V gave up 1 base and J gave up 4 bases; unmatched junction bases: 5. CDR3 bases: TGTGCCAGCAGCGTATCTAGCGGGAAGGTCACCGGGGAGCTGTTTTTT. Translation gives CASSVSSGKVTGELFF.

The chain couples TRBV6-5 to TRBJ2-3, with D possibly being TRBD1 or TRBD2 (6 bases each). Germline V gene lookup returns CDR1 MNHEY and CDR2 SVGAGI. The length of the CDR3 is 14 residues. The V gene lost 7 bases and the J gene lost 3 bases, with 14 bases spanning the gap. The CDR3 spells CASNPGASTDTQYF. For the CDR3, the DNA is TGTGCCAGCAACCCGGGGGCTAGTACAGATACGCAGTATTTT.

Of note for this clone: This CDR3 is also generated by other DNA sequences in the sample. This chain joins TRBV5-1 and TRBJ2-1; D uncertain. Trimming took off 0 bases at V and 7 bases at J, with 11 bases between the two ends. Germline V gives CDR1 SGHRS, CDR2 YFSETQ. The CDR3 spans 14 residues. CDR3 bases: TGCGCCAGCAGCTTGGGGGGAAGTGGTAATGAGCAGTTCTTC. This encodes CASSLGGSGNEQFF. The variable domain in full, with the rest retrieved from reference TRBV5-1 and TRBJ2-1, is KAGVTQTPRYLIKTRGQQVTLSCSPISGHRSVSWYQQTPGQGLQFLFEYFSETQRNKGNFPGRFSGRQFSNSRSEMNVSTLELGDSALYLCASSLGGSGNEQFFGPGTRLTVL.

The chain links TRBV28 to TRBJ2-7, with 10 positions matching TRBD2. CDR1 is MDHEN, CDR2 SYDVKM, per germline. The V segment lost 3 bases and the J segment 2 bases; nucleotides outside the gene matches: 13. The CDR3 contains 18 residues. CDR3 bases: TGTGCCAGCAGTTTTAAGCCGGGACTAGCGATCGTAACCTACGAGCAGTACTTC. Amino acid sequence: CASSFKPGLAIVTYEQYF. The full variable domain, with the rest looked up from reference TRBV28 and TRBJ2-7, is DVKVTQSSRYLVKRTGEKVFLECVQDMDHENMFWYRQDPGLGLRLIYFSYDVKMKEKGDIPEGYSVSREKKERFSLILESASTNQTSMYLCASSFKPGLAIVTYEQYFGPGTRLTVT.

The chain combines TRBV21-1 with TRBJ2-2. TRBV21-1 is an annotated pseudogene. CDR3 length: 15 amino acids. The CDR3 DNA is TGTGCCAGCAGCAAACCCCGGCAGTGGACCGGGGAGCTGTTTTTT. It specifies CASSKPRQWTGELFF.

The rearrangement links TRBV19 to TRBJ2-1; D not certain. Germline CDR1 LNHDA, CDR2 SQIVND (reference sequence). The CDR3 loop spans 15 amino acids. Trimming took off 3 bases at V and 3 bases at J, with 12 bases between the two ends. The CDR3 loop reads CASSMAGVGYNEQFF. The CDR3 DNA sequence: TGTGCCAGTAGTATGGCAGGAGTAGGCTACAATGAGCAGTTCTTC.

Of note for this clone: Other DNA sequences in this sample translate to the same CDR3. The V and J genes are TRBV19 and TRBJ1-1; D not certain. The CDR3 sequence is 12 residues long. The V end was cut by 5 bases, the J end by 5 bases, with 9 bases between. Germline loops: CDR1 LNHDA, CDR2 SQIVND (reference sequence). The CDR3 DNA reads as TGTGCCAGTAGTGTAGGCGGTACTGAAGCTTTCTTT. It yields the protein CASSVGGTEAFF.

The chain joins TRBV18 to TRBJ1-1; D is uncertain. V lost 0 bases to trimming and J lost 2 bases, with 10 bases between them. The CDR3 is made up of 15 amino acids. CDR1 is KGHSH, CDR2 LQKENI, per germline. The DNA for the CDR3 is TGTGCCAGCTCACCACCGGGAGAAGTCAACACTGAAGCTTTCTTT. This encodes CASSPPGEVNTEAFF.

The chain employs TRBV5-6 and TRBJ1-2, with D perhaps matching TRBD1 (6 bases). Trimming took off 1 base at V and 2 bases at J, with 18 bases between the two ends. CDR1 SGHDT and CDR2 YYEEEE come from the germline V gene. CDR3 length equals 17 residues. In DNA, the CDR3 is TGTGCCAGCAGCTTGATTTCCGGGGGCGCGGTGAACTATGGCTACACCTTC. This sequence encodes CASSLISGGAVNYGYTF.

This chain links TRBV18 with TRBJ1-1, with 8 bases aligning to TRBD1. Germline loops: CDR1 KGHSH, CDR2 LQKENI. The CDR3 runs to 12 residues. The V segment lost 6 bases and the J segment 5 bases; nucleotides outside the gene matches: 2. CDR3 coding DNA: TGTGCCAGCTCGGACAGGGCGACTGAAGCTTTCTTT. It encodes CASSDRATEAFF.

The chain uses TRBV6-5 and TRBJ1-2; tentative D call: TRBD1 (6 bases). The germline gives CDR1 MNHEY, CDR2 SVGAGI. V was shortened by 5 bases and J by 4 bases, with 14 bases between the two germline ends. The CDR3 runs to 14 residues. CDR3 region: CASSEGGVGYGYTF. DNA of the CDR3: TGTGCCAGCAGTGAAGGGGGGGTAGGCTATGGCTACACCTTC.

This clone was picked up one time. The J gene is TRBJ1-1, the V gene TRBV18; D not resolved. Trimming cost V 2 bases and J 0 bases, with 7 bases left between them. This CDR3 is built from 14 residues. Germline V gives CDR1 KGHSH, CDR2 LQKENI. In DNA form, the CDR3 reads TGTGCCAGCTCACCATCCCACCTGAACACTGAAGCTTTCTTT. This gives the protein CASSPSHLNTEAFF. Full variable domain (missing parts from reference TRBV18 and TRBJ1-1): NAGVMQNPRHLVRRRGQEARLRCSPMKGHSHVYWYRQLPEEGLKFMVYLQKENIIDESGMPKERFSAEFPKEGPSILRIQQVVRGDSAAYFCASSPSHLNTEAFFGQGTRLTVV.

The CDR3 reads CASSFSAGPNTEAFF. CDR3 coding DNA: TGTGCCAGCAGCTTTTCCGCGGGACCGAACACTGAAGCTTTCTTT. The rearrangement uses TRBV7-8 and TRBJ1-1, with D perhaps TRBD1 (5 bases). Germline CDR1 SGHVS, CDR2 FQNEAQ. This CDR3 region has 15 residues. V was pared by 3 bases and J by 1 base, with 12 bases between.